The sample holds a few counts of the clone carrying this T cell receptor (beta chain). The sample is drawn from a study of blood T cell repertoires in COVID-19. Study background: Acute and convalescent COVID-19 samples came from the United States, Italy and Spain. From T cells, B-cell-depleted T cells, or PBMCs came the material, which was cDNA or gDNA.

V was cut by 8 bases and J by 5 bases, with 16 bases left in between. Germline CDR1 is MRHNA and CDR2 is SNTAGT. CDR3 length: 15 residues. Original processing methods: Reference gene primer amplification gave nucleated cell count estimates. Some clones are missing from TCRdb's copy, which holds only in-frame ones; the method was immunoSEQ multiplex PCR. D and trimming come from the DNA, and the V and J calls and clone size come from that table. This table has over 150,000 clones, approximately 91% appearing once. Seattle cases were enrolled at active infection and followed longitudinally. The source of this sequence is a man in his fifties with COVID-19, enrolled during active disease. This chain uses TRBV6-4 with TRBJ1-6; D gene unclear. What was sequenced was peripheral blood. CDR3 DNA sequence: TGTGCCAGCGCCAAACACCCCGGGGATAATTCACCCCTCCACTTT. Protein sequence: CASAKHPGDNSPLHF.